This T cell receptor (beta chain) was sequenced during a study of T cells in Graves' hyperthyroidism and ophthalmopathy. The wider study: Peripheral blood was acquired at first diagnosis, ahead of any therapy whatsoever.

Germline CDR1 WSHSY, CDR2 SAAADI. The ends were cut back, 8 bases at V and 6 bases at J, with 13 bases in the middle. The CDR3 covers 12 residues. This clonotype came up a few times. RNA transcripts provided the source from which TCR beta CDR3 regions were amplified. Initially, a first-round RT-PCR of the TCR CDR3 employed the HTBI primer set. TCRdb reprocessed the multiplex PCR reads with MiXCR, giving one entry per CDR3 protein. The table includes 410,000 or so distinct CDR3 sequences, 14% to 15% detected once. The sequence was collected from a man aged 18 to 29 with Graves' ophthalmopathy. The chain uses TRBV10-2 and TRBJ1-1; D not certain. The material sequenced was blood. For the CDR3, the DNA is TGCGCCAGCGTCGGGGTGAAAGCTGAAGCTTTCTTT. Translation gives CASVGVKAEAFF.